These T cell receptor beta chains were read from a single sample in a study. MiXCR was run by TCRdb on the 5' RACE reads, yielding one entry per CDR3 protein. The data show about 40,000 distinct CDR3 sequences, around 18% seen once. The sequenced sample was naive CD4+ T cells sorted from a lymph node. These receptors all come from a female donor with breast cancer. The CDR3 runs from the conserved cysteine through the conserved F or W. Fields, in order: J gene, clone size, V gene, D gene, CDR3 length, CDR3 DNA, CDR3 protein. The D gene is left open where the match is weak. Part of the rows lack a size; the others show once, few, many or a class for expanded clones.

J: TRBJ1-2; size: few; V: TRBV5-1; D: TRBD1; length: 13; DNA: TGCGCCAGCAGCTCCCAGGGACAGAGTGGCTACACCTTC; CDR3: CASSSQGQSGYTF
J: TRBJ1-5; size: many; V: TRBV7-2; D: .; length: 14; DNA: TGTGCCAGCAGCTTAGCCCCTACTCAGGAGCCCCAGCATTTT; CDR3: CASSLAPTQEPQHF
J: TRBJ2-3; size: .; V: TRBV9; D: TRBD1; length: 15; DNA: TGTGCCAGCAGTCGAGGACAGGGGGGCACAGATACGCAGTATTTT; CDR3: CASSRGQGGTDTQYF
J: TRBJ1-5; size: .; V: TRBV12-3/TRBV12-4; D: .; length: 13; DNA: TGTGCCAGCAGCGTCGTGGCCAATCATCCCCAGCATTTT; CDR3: CASSVVANHPQHF
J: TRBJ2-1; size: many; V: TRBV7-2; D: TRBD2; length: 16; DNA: TGTGCCAGCAGCTTAGGAGGGACTAGAGGATATGGTGAGCAGTTCTTC; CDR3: CASSLGGTRGYGEQFF
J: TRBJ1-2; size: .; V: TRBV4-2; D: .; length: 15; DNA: TGTGCCAGCAGCGTACCTTCAGGCGGCAACTATGGCTACACCTTC; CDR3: CASSVPSGGNYGYTF
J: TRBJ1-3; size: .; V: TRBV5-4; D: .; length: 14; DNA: TGTGCCAGCAGCTTGGAGCAGGCCGGAAACACCATATATTTT; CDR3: CASSLEQAGNTIYF
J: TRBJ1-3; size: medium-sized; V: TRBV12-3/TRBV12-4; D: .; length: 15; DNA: TGTGCCAGCAGTCCCGTTCTCGGGGGTGGAAACACCATATATTTT; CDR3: CASSPVLGGGNTIYF
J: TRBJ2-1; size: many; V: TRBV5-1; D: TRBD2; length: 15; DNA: TGCGCCAGCAGCTTGCTCGCGGGAGGGCCGGTTGAGCAGTTCTTC; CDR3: CASSLLAGGPVEQFF
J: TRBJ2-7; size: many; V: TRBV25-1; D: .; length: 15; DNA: TGTGCCAGCAGTGACCCCCGGGGTCGGGTATACGAGCAGTACTTC; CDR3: CASSDPRGRVYEQYF
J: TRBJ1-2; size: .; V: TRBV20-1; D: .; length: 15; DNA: TGCAGTGCTAGTGGCCCCTGGGGGGTTGCCTATGGCTACACCTTC; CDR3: CSASGPWGVAYGYTF
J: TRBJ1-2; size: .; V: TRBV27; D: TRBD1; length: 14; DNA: TGTGCCAGCAGTACGGGACAGGGGGTATATGGCTACACCTTC; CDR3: CASSTGQGVYGYTF
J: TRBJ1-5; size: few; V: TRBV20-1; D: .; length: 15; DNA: TGCAGTGCTAGGTACAGGAGCACGGGAGGACAGCCCCAGCATTTT; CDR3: CSARYRSTGGQPQHF
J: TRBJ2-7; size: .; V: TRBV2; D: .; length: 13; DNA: TGTGGCGTGGGGGGACGTGTATGGTACGAGCAGTACTTC; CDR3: CGVGGRVWYEQYF
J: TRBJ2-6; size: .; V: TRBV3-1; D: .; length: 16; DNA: TGTGCCAGCAGCCAAGACGTAAGCCCTGGGGCCAACGTCCTGACTTTC; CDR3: CASSQDVSPGANVLTF
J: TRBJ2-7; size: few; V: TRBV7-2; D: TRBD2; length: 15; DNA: TGTGCCAGCAGCTTAGGCGGACTAGCGGGCTACGAGCAGTACTTC; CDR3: CASSLGGLAGYEQYF
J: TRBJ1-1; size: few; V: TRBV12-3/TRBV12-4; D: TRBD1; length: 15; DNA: TGTGCCAGCAGTCCAAGTAGACAGGGGAGGACTGAAGCTTTCTTT; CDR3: CASSPSRQGRTEAFF
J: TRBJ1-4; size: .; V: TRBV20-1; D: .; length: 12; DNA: TGCAGTGCTAGGGCCCCGACGGATGAACTGTTTTTT; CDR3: CSARAPTDELFF
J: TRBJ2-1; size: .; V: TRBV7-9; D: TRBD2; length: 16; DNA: TGTGCCAGCAGCACGACTAGCGGGGGCATAGGGAATGAGCAGTTCTTC; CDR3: CASSTTSGGIGNEQFF